One and the same sample provided the 22 T cell receptor beta chains below, sequenced in a study of blood T cell repertoires in COVID-19 (dated by TCRdb to the early 2020s). Libraries were made using the immunoSEQ multiplex PCR assay. Held by TCRdb, this immuneACCESS table contains in-frame sequences only and omits some clones. Under half of the omission traces to an unresolved V gene where checked; the cause of the rest is unknown. This sample lists some 140,000 clones; around 85% were detected once. The ten biggest clones cover roughly 17% of the sample. The specimen sequenced was peripheral blood. The receptors come from a woman older than 75 with acute or convalescent COVID-19.

The rearrangement links TRBV7-2 to TRBJ1-2; D uncertain. Germline V gives CDR1 SGHTA, CDR2 FQGNSA. V dropped 4 bases and J dropped 0 bases, with 12 bases sitting between them. The CDR3 has 15 residues. The CDR3 DNA follows: TGTGCCAGCAGCTCGTCGGTTGGAGCTAACTATGGCTACACCTTC. Amino acid sequence: CASSSSVGANYGYTF.

The J gene is TRBJ2-7, the V gene TRBV29-1; D is ambiguous. CDR3 length: 12 residues. V was trimmed by 4 bases and J by 0 bases, leaving 7 bases between them. Per germline, CDR1 SQVTM and CDR2 ANQGSEA. This chain's CDR3 is CSVVNSSYEQYF. The CDR3 DNA follows: TGCAGCGTTGTCAACAGCTCCTACGAGCAGTACTTC.

J is TRBJ1-4 and V is TRBV10-1; possibly TRBD1 for D (6 bases). The CDR3 is made up of 14 amino acids. The V and J ends lost 6 bases and 2 bases respectively, with 10 bases between them. Germline V gene data show CDR1 as WNHNN and CDR2 as SYGVQD (reference sequence). CDR3 sequence: CASRVDRTNEKLFF. CDR3 DNA sequence: TGCGCCAGCAGGGTAGACAGGACTAATGAAAAACTGTTTTTT.

This clone was seen only a few times. This sequence joins TRBV4-3 and TRBJ1-4; TRBD1 matches at 9 bases. Germline trimming cut 0 bases from V and 8 bases from J; bases unmatched to any gene: 7. Germline-derived CDR1 and CDR2 are LGHNA and YSLEER. This CDR3 comprises 16 residues. CDR3 nucleotides: TGCGCCAGCAGCCAAGATTGGGACAGGGCTTGGGAAAAACTGTTTTTT. Protein product: CASSQDWDRAWEKLFF.

This sequence joins TRBV2 and TRBJ2-2; D not resolved. The CDR3 is 14 residues long. Germline V gene data show CDR1 as SNHLY and CDR2 as FYNNEI. The V gene lost 7 bases and the J gene lost 7 bases, with 16 bases spanning the gap. CDR3 bases: TGTGCCAGCATGGCACAAGAAATTAACGGGGAGCTGTTTTTT. This translates into CASMAQEINGELFF.

The chain carries TRBV5-6 and TRBJ1-1; 9 bases fit TRBD1. With 1 base clipped from V and 10 bases from J, the junction kept 11 bases outside the gene matches. The CDR3 covers 15 residues. CDR1 and CDR2 from the germline V gene are SGHDT and YYEEEE. The CDR3 sequence is CASSLRTGQGSVAFF. The DNA for the CDR3 is TGTGCCAGCAGCTTGAGAACGGGACAGGGTTCTGTAGCTTTCTTT.

The chain links TRBV13 to TRBJ2-1; tentative D call: TRBD2 (5 bases). Trimming took off 5 bases at V and 2 bases at J, with 16 bases between the two ends. The CDR3 contains 16 residues. Looked up from germline, CDR1 is PRHDT and CDR2 is FYEKMQ (reference sequence). The CDR3 DNA is TGTGCCAGCAGCCGCGGTACGGGAAGCCCCTACAATGAGCAGTTCTTC. Protein sequence: CASSRGTGSPYNEQFF. Complete variable domain (other parts from reference TRBV13 and TRBJ2-1): AAGVIQSPRHLIKEKRETATLKCYPIPRHDTVYWYQQGPGQDPQFLISFYEKMQSDKGSIPDRFSAQQFSDYHSELNMSSLELGDSALYFCASSRGTGSPYNEQFFGPGTRLTVL.

The chain uses TRBV6-5 and TRBJ1-2; weak D call: TRBD1 (5 bases). The V and J ends lost 2 bases and 4 bases respectively, with 14 bases between them. The length of the CDR3 is 15 residues. Germline values: CDR1 MNHEY, CDR2 SVGAGI. The CDR3 spells CASSYEWGVGYGYTF. CDR3 nucleotide sequence: TGTGCCAGCAGTTACGAGTGGGGGGTCGGCTATGGCTACACCTTC.

The gene calls are TRBV4-3 and TRBJ1-6, with TRBD1 matching 7 bases. The CDR3 has 14 residues. CDR1 and CDR2 (germline): LGHNA, YSLEER. The V and J ends lost 5 bases and 9 bases, in that order; junction bases with no gene match: 7. CDR3 sequence: CASSARQGSSPLHF. For the CDR3, the DNA is TGCGCCAGCAGCGCACGACAGGGTAGTTCACCCCTCCACTTT.

This clone was detected only a few times. The chain carries TRBV30 and TRBJ2-2; no clear D gene. Trimming pared 0 bases from V and 2 bases from J, leaving 4 bases between. Germline CDR1 and CDR2: GTSNPN and SVGIG (reference sequence). The CDR3 extends over 13 amino acids. The CDR3 nucleotides read TGTGCCTGGAGTGTACAAAACACCGGGGAGCTGTTTTTT. It yields the protein CAWSVQNTGELFF.

The J gene is TRBJ2-2, the V gene TRBV27; no reliable D call. V lost 7 bases and J 8 bases, leaving 11 bases between the germline ends. The germline V gene encodes CDR1 MNHEY and CDR2 SMNVEV (reference sequence). This CDR3 contains 12 residues. As DNA, the CDR3 is TGTGCCAGCAAGTTGGGCCCGGGGGAGCTGTTTTTT. Amino acids: CASKLGPGELFF.

The chain uses TRBV10-3 and TRBJ1-2, with D perhaps matching TRBD1 (5 bases). This CDR3 region has 13 residues. Trimming took 2 bases from V and 5 from J, leaving 9 bases between them. Germline CDR1 reads ENHRY; CDR2 reads SYGVKD. CDR3 sequence reads: CAISEAGLYGYTF. CDR3 sequence (DNA): TGTGCCATCAGTGAGGCAGGGCTGTATGGCTACACCTTC.

The chain links TRBV6-5 to TRBJ1-5, with D possibly being TRBD1 (6 bases). V lost 10 bases to trimming and J lost 7 bases, with 17 bases between them. Per the germline V gene, CDR1 is MNHEY and CDR2 is SVGAGI. The CDR3 is made up of 13 amino acids. As DNA, the CDR3 is TGTGCCATCTCATACAGGGAGCTGCAGCCCCAGCATTTT. Its translation is CAISYRELQPQHF.

The V gene is TRBV21-1, the J gene TRBJ1-1. TRBV21-1 is labeled a pseudogene. The CDR3 loop spans 16 amino acids. CDR3 sequence (DNA): TGTGCCAGCAGCAAAAGGTGGGAGGGGGAGGACACTGAAGCTTTCTTT. It translates to CASSKRWEGEDTEAFF.

This chain uses TRBV6-5 with TRBJ2-3; TRBD1 might be the D (5 bases). V was pared by 5 bases and J by 1 base, with 10 bases between. CDR1 is MNHEY and CDR2 is SVGAGI in the germline V gene. The length of the CDR3 is 14 residues. In nucleotides, the CDR3 is TGTGCCAGCAGTCTGGGGCGACGCACAGATACGCAGTATTTT. It is translated as CASSLGRRTDTQYF.

The CDR3 reads CAWSSVNYGYTF. The DNA of the CDR3 is TGTGCCTGGAGTTCAGTGAACTATGGCTACACCTTC. This chain connects TRBV30 to TRBJ1-2; D gene uncertain. Germline CDR1 is GTSNPN and CDR2 is SVGIG (reference sequence). Trimming left V 2 bases short and J 2 bases short, with 6 bases between. The CDR3 length is 12 residues.

This chain links TRBV5-1 with TRBJ2-1, with TRBD2 as a possible D gene (5 bases). The germline V gene encodes CDR1 SGHRS and CDR2 YFSETQ. This CDR3 is 15 amino acids long. V was shortened by 4 bases and J by 4 bases, with 15 bases between the two germline ends. CDR3 sequence reads: CASSPRSGEYNEQFF. CDR3 in DNA: TGCGCCAGCAGCCCCCGGAGCGGAGAGTACAATGAGCAGTTCTTC.

This chain connects TRBV5-4 to TRBJ2-6; possibly TRBD1 for D (5 bases). V shed 4 bases and J shed 1 base, with 18 bases lying between them. The V gene's germline CDR1 is SGHNT and CDR2 YYREEE (reference sequence). This CDR3 has 18 amino acids. CDR3 protein: CASSETVRSLSGANVLTF. Here the CDR3 DNA reads TGTGCCAGCAGCGAGACAGTACGAAGCCTTTCTGGGGCCAACGTCCTGACTTTC.

This clone was counted a single time. This rearrangement joins TRBV12-5 to TRBJ1-2; D remains unclear. V was clipped by 1 base and J by 8 bases, with 20 bases between them. The CDR3 length is 16 residues. Germline loops: CDR1 LGHNT, CDR2 FRNRAP. Here the CDR3 reads CASGLALLSKFSGYTF. Written as DNA, the CDR3 is TGTGCTAGTGGTTTGGCCTTACTGTCCAAATTCTCCGGCTACACCTTC.

The chain joins TRBV29-1 to TRBJ1-2; D may be TRBD1 (6 bases). The CDR3 runs to 13 residues. The V end lost 0 bases, the J end lost 8 bases, and 13 bases lay between the germline ends. CDR1 and CDR2 from the germline V gene are SQVTM and ANQGSEA. This CDR3 is CSVEDRQDGGYTF. The CDR3 bases are TGCAGCGTTGAAGATAGACAGGACGGGGGCTACACCTTC.

The chain carries TRBV5-6 and TRBJ2-7; 10 nucleotides line up with TRBD2. V lost 0 bases and J lost 2; bases outside the gene matches: 2. There are 15 residues in the CDR3. Germline CDR1 is SGHDT and CDR2 is YYEEEE. This CDR3 is CASSLAGLATYEQYF. The CDR3 DNA sequence: TGTGCCAGCAGCTTGGCGGGACTAGCGACCTACGAGCAGTACTTC.

The CDR3 loop is CASSPGVGVGYNEQFF. CDR3 coding DNA: TGTGCCAGCTCACCTGGTGTGGGAGTGGGGTACAATGAGCAGTTCTTC. The J gene is TRBJ2-1, the V gene TRBV18, with a possible D match to TRBD2 (5 bases). This CDR3 region has 16 residues. The germline V and J ends were trimmed by 3 bases and 4 bases, with 16 bases remaining between them. Germline values: CDR1 KGHSH, CDR2 LQKENI.